This entry is about one TCR beta chain. The data were obtained in a study of blood T cell repertoires in COVID-19. Study at large: Samples representing acute and convalescent COVID-19 were sourced from the United States, Italy and Spain. In each case, the material was cDNA or gDNA derived from T cells, B-cell-depleted T cells, or PBMCs.

Repertoires were generated with immunoSEQ multiplex PCR, while TCRdb's copy carries only in-frame clones and drops some. This table holds about 47,000 clones, roughly four fifths found once. This receptor was identified in a man in his sixties or seventies with active COVID-19. The sequenced sample consisted of peripheral blood.

CDR3: CASSPGQGVYNEQFF. The CDR3, as DNA: TGTGCCAGCAGCCCAGGACAGGGGGTTTACAATGAGCAGTTCTTC. The V and J genes are TRBV5-5 and TRBJ2-1, with 10 bases aligning to TRBD1. The junction had 5 bases not matched to a gene; V was cut back by 4 bases and J by 4 bases. The CDR3 spans 15 residues. Germline values: CDR1 SGHKS, CDR2 YYEKEE (reference sequence).